This T cell receptor (beta chain) stems from a study of T cell responses to AZD1222 COVID-19 vaccine. The study's findings and limits: Of the AZD1222 recipients, only five or six were seropositive at baseline. Nearly half of spike-specific TCRs reportedly target unmutated variant regions.

On this clone itself: Its antigen is as yet unknown.

The repertoire was sequenced with immunoSEQ multiplex PCR; TCRdb's copy has only in-frame clones and lacks some. This table has 110,000 to 150,000 clones, 80% to 90% appearing once. This TCR derives from an adult in good health. This specimen consisted of peripheral blood, obtained on day 0 of AZD1222 vaccination.

The CDR3 region is CASSDATGSAGYTF. CDR3 bases: TGTGCCAGCAGCGACGCCACCGGTTCGGCTGGCTACACCTTC. V and J are TRBV5-5 and TRBJ1-2; unclear D gene. CDR3 length: 14 residues. Germline V gene lookup returns CDR1 SGHKS and CDR2 YYEKEE (reference sequence). The V end lost 4 bases, the J end lost 7 bases, and 17 bases lay between the germline ends.